These T cell receptor beta chains were read from a single sample in a study of T cell responses to AZD1222 COVID-19 vaccine. Assay used: immunoSEQ multiplex PCR; TCRdb lists only in-frame clones, some missing. The sample has roughly 80,000 clones; more than 75% are singletons. The specimen comprised peripheral blood, sampled on day 0 of MenACWY control vaccination. All receptors come from an adult in good health. Both conserved end residues are part of each CDR3. The order of the fields is clone size, D gene, J gene, V gene, CDR3 protein, CDR3 DNA. A D gene is named only where the DNA matches it firmly. Rows give clone size only sometimes, using once, few, many, or a class for an expanded clone.

once | - | TRBJ1-2 | TRBV6-5 | CASSPRGGDGYTF | TGTGCCAGCAGCCCCAGGGGAGGAGATGGCTACACCTTC
- | - | TRBJ1-3 | TRBV28 | CASGLPRWSNTIYF | TGTGCCAGCGGCTTACCCAGGTGGAGTAACACCATATATTTT
- | - | TRBJ2-1 | TRBV28 | CASSLDSAVSYNEQFF | TGTGCCAGCAGTTTAGATAGCGCCGTCTCCTACAATGAGCAGTTCTTC
once | - | TRBJ1-5 | TRBV19 | CASKQEVDSPVSNQPQHF | TGTGCCAGTAAGCAGGAAGTCGACAGCCCGGTTAGCAATCAGCCCCAGCATTTT
- | - | TRBJ1-2 | TRBV11-2 | CASSLGYLRGDYGYTF | TGTGCCAGCAGCTTAGGGTACCTACGGGGGGACTATGGCTACACCTTC
- | TRBD1 | TRBJ2-5 | TRBV27 | CASRADRAQETQYF | TGTGCCAGCAGAGCGGACAGGGCTCAAGAGACCCAGTACTTC
- | - | TRBJ2-7 | TRBV20-1 | CSASSYEQYF | TGCAGTGCTTCCTCCTACGAGCAGTACTTC
- | TRBD1 | TRBJ2-1 | TRBV9 | CASSVADRVNNEQFF | TGTGCCAGCAGCGTAGCGGACAGGGTTAACAATGAGCAGTTCTTC
- | - | TRBJ2-7 | TRBV7-9 | CASSTDRRGYEQYF | TGTGCCAGCAGCACGGACAGGAGGGGATACGAGCAGTACTTC
- | TRBD1 | TRBJ1-5 | TRBV10-2 | CATGTGGNNQPQHF | TGCGCCACCGGGACAGGGGGGAACAATCAGCCCCAGCATTTT
- | TRBD1 | TRBJ1-2 | TRBV5-5 | CASSWQGEDYGYTF | TGTGCCAGCAGCTGGCAGGGGGAGGACTATGGCTACACCTTC
- | - | TRBJ1-3 | TRBV30 | CAWTPENTIYF | TGTGCCTGGACCCCCGAAAACACCATATATTTT
- | - | TRBJ1-6 | TRBV7-2 | CASSSYLDSPLHF | TGTGCCAGCAGCTCGTATCTGGATTCACCCCTCCACTTT
- | TRBD2 | TRBJ2-1 | TRBV29-1 | CSVESIAGSYNEQFF | TGCAGCGTTGAATCGATAGCGGGATCCTACAATGAGCAGTTCTTC
- | TRBD2 | TRBJ2-5 | TRBV7-2 | CASSLVAAGGQETQYF | TGTGCCAGCAGCTTAGTTGCAGCGGGAGGCCAGGAGACCCAGTACTTC
- | - | TRBJ2-1 | TRBV5-1 | CASSHYRTSYNEQFF | TGCGCCAGCAGCCATTACCGAACCTCCTACAATGAGCAGTTCTTC
- | - | TRBJ2-7 | TRBV19 | CASSLGLKAYEQYF | TGTGCCAGTAGTCTTGGCCTAAAAGCCTACGAGCAGTACTTC
- | TRBD2 | TRBJ2-1 | TRBV19 | CASSRTGLAGGNEQFF | TGTGCCAGTAGTAGGACTGGACTAGCGGGGGGCAATGAGCAGTTCTTC
- | - | TRBJ1-1 | TRBV11-2 | CASSFLARQAFF | TGTGCCAGCAGCTTCTTGGCCCGACAGGCTTTCTTT
- | TRBD1 | TRBJ1-1 | TRBV14 | CASISGTGVGNTEAFF | TGTGCCAGCATCTCCGGGACAGGGGTGGGGAACACTGAAGCTTTCTTT
- | - | TRBJ1-1 | TRBV28 | CASPPPGPQGMNTEAFF | TGTGCCAGCCCCCCGCCGGGGCCCCAGGGCATGAACACTGAAGCTTTCTTT
- | - | TRBJ1-1 | TRBV4-1 | CASSQWTENEAFF | TGCGCCAGCAGCCAGTGGACCGAAAATGAAGCTTTCTTT
- | TRBD1 | TRBJ1-2 | TRBV5-4 | CASSLQGEEGYTF | TGTGCCAGCAGTCTACAGGGGGAGGAAGGCTACACCTTC
- | TRBD1 | TRBJ2-7 | TRBV5-1 | CASSEEITGDEQYF | TGCGCCAGCAGCGAAGAAATAACAGGGGACGAGCAGTACTTC
- | - | TRBJ1-6 | TRBV15 | CATSRDRGQTGEPLHF | TGTGCCACCAGCAGAGATAGGGGCCAAACAGGAGAACCCCTCCACTTT
- | - | TRBJ1-1 | TRBV11-2 | CASSHWSEAFF | TGTGCCAGCAGCCACTGGAGTGAAGCTTTCTTT
- | - | TRBJ2-3 | TRBV19 | CASSILGGNLADTQYF | TGTGCCAGTAGTATATTGGGCGGGAACTTGGCAGATACGCAGTATTTT
once | - | TRBJ2-2 | TRBV2 | CASNSRVGPGELFF | TGTGCCAGCAACTCACGGGTGGGGCCCGGGGAGCTGTTTTTT
- | TRBD2 | TRBJ2-2 | TRBV5-6 | CASSWTSGNTGELFF | TGTGCCAGCAGCTGGACTAGCGGGAACACCGGGGAGCTGTTTTTT
- | TRBD1 | TRBJ1-5 | TRBV10-3 | CAISRTGANQPQHF | TGTGCCATCAGCAGGACAGGGGCAAATCAGCCCCAGCATTTT